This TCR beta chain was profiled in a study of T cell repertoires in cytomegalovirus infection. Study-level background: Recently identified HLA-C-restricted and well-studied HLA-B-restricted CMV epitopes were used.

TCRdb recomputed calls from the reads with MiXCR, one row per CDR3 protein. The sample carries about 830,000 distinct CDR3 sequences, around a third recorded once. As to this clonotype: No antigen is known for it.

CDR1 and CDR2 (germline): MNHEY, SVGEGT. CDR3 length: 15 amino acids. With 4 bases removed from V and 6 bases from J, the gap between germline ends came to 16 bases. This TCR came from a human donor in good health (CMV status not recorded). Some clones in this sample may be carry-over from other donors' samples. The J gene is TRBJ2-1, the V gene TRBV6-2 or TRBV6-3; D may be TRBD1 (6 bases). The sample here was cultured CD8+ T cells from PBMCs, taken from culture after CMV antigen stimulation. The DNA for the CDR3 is TGTGCCAGCAGTTCCTCCGGGACACTCGGCAATGAGCAGTTCTTC. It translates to CASSSSGTLGNEQFF.